One sample yielded the 21 T cell receptor beta chains listed below, sequenced in a study of OX40 agonist ivuxolimab in advanced cancers. Libraries were made using the immunoSEQ multiplex PCR assay. TCRdb mirrors the immuneACCESS table, restricted to in-frame sequences. Some clones are absent from its copies; in checked studies, under half trace to an unresolved V gene, and the reason for the others is unknown. This sample gives about 28,000 clones in total; about four fifths of them show up just once. The top ten clones comprise approximately 28% of the sample. The sequences come from CD4+ or CD8+ T cells sorted from blood, collected in a trial of the OX40 agonist ivuxolimab. The receptors derive from an adult with an advanced solid tumor such as melanoma, head and neck, liver or kidney cancer.

The chain carries TRBV5-1 and TRBJ2-7; 9 bases fit TRBD2. The CDR3 sequence is 14 residues long. The V gene's germline CDR1 is SGHRS and CDR2 YFSETQ. V shed 6 bases, J shed 2 bases, and the junction held 6 bases outside the gene matches. CDR3 protein: CASKEASGAYEQYF. CDR3 DNA: TGCGCCAGCAAGGAGGCTAGCGGGGCCTACGAGCAGTACTTC.

This clone was detected only once. The chain uses TRBV4-1 and TRBJ2-2; no definite D call. Trimming pared 2 bases from V and 6 bases from J, leaving 13 bases between. Germline lookup yields CDR1 MGHRA and CDR2 YSYEKL. There are 15 residues in the CDR3. CDR3 nucleotides: TGCGCCAGCAGCCAAACCCCGTCCGAATCCGGGGAGCTGTTTTTT. This codes for CASSQTPSESGELFF.

V and J are TRBV5-1 and TRBJ2-7; no clear D gene. Looked up from germline, CDR1 is SGHRS and CDR2 is YFSETQ. The CDR3 totals 15 residues. Trimming pared 1 base from V and 1 base from J, leaving 12 bases between. CDR3: CASSLTYGPSYEQYF. The CDR3 nucleotides read TGCGCCAGCAGCTTGACGTACGGACCTTCCTACGAGCAGTACTTC.

V is TRBV19 and J is TRBJ2-7; possibly TRBD1 for D (6 bases). V was trimmed by 11 bases and J by 0 bases, leaving 14 bases between them. The germline gives CDR1 LNHDA, CDR2 SQIVND (reference sequence). The CDR3 runs 13 residues. CDR3 nucleotide sequence: TGTGCCTCAGGGGCAGGGCCCTCCTACGAGCAGTACTTC. Translating it yields CASGAGPSYEQYF. Complete variable domain (other parts from reference TRBV19 and TRBJ2-7): DGGITQSPKYLFRKEGQNVTLSCEQNLNHDAMYWYRQDPGQGLRLIYYSQIVNDFQKGDIAEGYSVSREKKESFPLTVTSAQKNPTAFYLCASGAGPSYEQYFGPGTRLTVT.

V gene TRBV28 combines with J gene TRBJ2-7; D uncertain. The ends were cut back, 5 bases at V and 0 bases at J, with 17 bases in the middle. Germline loops: CDR1 MDHEN, CDR2 SYDVKM. This CDR3 is 16 amino acids long. Here the CDR3 DNA reads TGTGCCAGCAGTACCCGGACGGCTGTCAGCTCCTACGAGCAGTACTTC. This codes for CASSTRTAVSSYEQYF.

This chain uses TRBV5-6 with TRBJ2-7; D is perhaps TRBD1 (6 bases). Trimming took 2 bases from V and 5 from J, leaving 8 bases between them. This CDR3 spans 12 amino acids. CDR1 and CDR2 from the germline V gene are SGHDT and YYEEEE. This CDR3 reads CASSFQGNEQYF. The CDR3 region has the DNA TGTGCCAGCAGCTTCCAGGGGAACGAGCAGTACTTC.

The chain uses TRBV28 and TRBJ1-1; no clear D gene. Germline V CDR1 and CDR2: MDHEN, SYDVKM. CDR3 length equals 14 residues. V lost 4 bases to trimming and J lost 4 bases, with 13 bases between them. The CDR3 sequence: CASSWQSKGTEAFF. The CDR3 DNA reads as TGTGCCAGCAGTTGGCAGTCAAAAGGCACTGAAGCTTTCTTT.

The gene calls are TRBV14 and TRBJ2-1; D is unclear. Germline CDR1 and CDR2: SGHDN and FVKESK. The V end lost 0 bases, the J end lost 4 bases, and 10 bases lay between the germline ends. The CDR3 runs to 15 residues. The CDR3, as DNA: TGTGCCAGCAGCCAAGATCTTGGGCGGTACAATGAGCAGTTCTTC. It is translated as CASSQDLGRYNEQFF.

V usage is TRBV7-2 and J usage is TRBJ2-7; D possibly corresponds to TRBD2 (6 bases). The V gene lost 3 bases and the J gene lost 2 bases, with 11 bases spanning the gap. The CDR3 sequence is 14 residues long. Germline V CDR1 and CDR2: SGHTA, FQGNSA. The CDR3: CASSFSGTPYEQYF. CDR3 nucleotides: TGTGCCAGCAGCTTTTCAGGGACTCCCTACGAGCAGTACTTC.

This sequence joins TRBV19 and TRBJ2-7; perhaps TRBD1 as D (6 bases). Trimming shortened V by 5 bases and J by 1 base, and 12 bases separated the two germline ends. CDR3 length equals 14 residues. The germline V gene encodes CDR1 LNHDA and CDR2 SQIVND (reference sequence). The CDR3 DNA reads TGTGCCAGTAGTCGCACAGGGAATTCCTACGAGCAGTACTTC. The encoded protein is CASSRTGNSYEQYF.

This clone occurred once. The chain has TRBV28 and TRBJ1-5; 11 nucleotides line up with TRBD1. Trimming at V came to 3 bases and at J to 7 bases, leaving 8 bases not matched to a gene. Germline V CDR1 and CDR2: MDHEN, SYDVKM. The CDR3 length is 16 residues. This CDR3 is CASSFAGQGVRQPQHF. CDR3 DNA sequence: TGTGCCAGCAGTTTCGCGGGACAGGGGGTACGACAGCCCCAGCATTTT.

Comments on this clone: The same CDR3 arises from other DNA sequences in this sample as well. The J gene is TRBJ2-1, the V gene TRBV30, with TRBD1 identical over 8 bases. The germline V gene encodes CDR1 GTSNPN and CDR2 SVGIG (reference sequence). The trim removed 0 bases at V and 6 bases at J, leaving 1 base unmatched. The CDR3 is 13 amino acids. The CDR3 protein is CAWSVQGGNEQFF. In nucleotides, the CDR3 is TGTGCCTGGAGTGTACAGGGGGGCAATGAGCAGTTCTTC.

The chain uses TRBV5-6 and TRBJ2-7; D gene ambiguous. CDR3 length: 11 amino acids. The V and J ends lost 4 bases and 3 bases respectively, with 5 bases between them. Germline values: CDR1 SGHDT, CDR2 YYEEEE. CDR3 in DNA: TGTGCCAGCAGCGATCACTACGAGCAGTACTTC. Translating gives CASSDHYEQYF.

This chain joins TRBV30 and TRBJ1-2; 11 bases are a match to TRBD1. CDR3 length equals 14 residues. CDR1 is GTSNPN and CDR2 is SVGIG in the germline V gene (reference sequence). J lost 3 bases, V lost 4 bases, and 4 bases had no gene match. The CDR3 nucleotides read TGTGCCTGGATCCCGGGACAGGGGGACTATGGCTACACCTTC. Protein product: CAWIPGQGDYGYTF.

The chain joins TRBV5-8 to TRBJ1-4, with D maybe TRBD1 (5 bases). The CDR3 length is 15 residues. CDR1 is SGHTS and CDR2 is YDEGEE in the germline V gene. The germline V and J ends were trimmed by 4 bases and 4 bases, with 14 bases remaining between them. CDR3 DNA: TGTGCCAGCAGCGTCGAGGGACGCCGTAATGAAAAACTGTTTTTT. This sequence encodes CASSVEGRRNEKLFF.

The V gene is TRBV7-9, the J gene TRBJ2-2; D is unresolved. Germline CDR1 SEHNR, CDR2 FQNEAQ (reference sequence). The ends were cut back, 6 bases at V and 4 bases at J, with 12 bases in the middle. This CDR3 contains 14 residues. CDR3 in DNA: TGTGCCAGCAGTCCCCCGACCGGCACCGGGGAGCTGTTTTTT. Translation: CASSPPTGTGELFF. The full variable domain, in which reference TRBV7-9 and TRBJ2-2 provide the parts outside the CDR3, is DTGVSQNPRHKITKRGQNVTFRCDPISEHNRLYWYRQTLGQGPEFLTYFQNEAQLEKSRLLSDRFSAERPKGSFSTLEIQRTEQGDSAMYLCASSPPTGTGELFFGEGSRLTVL.

The V call is TRBV7-9, the J call TRBJ2-4; D may be TRBD1 or TRBD2 (6 bases each). The CDR3 consists of 12 residues. Germline values: CDR1 SEHNR, CDR2 FQNEAQ (reference sequence). V lost 8 bases to trimming and J lost 11 bases, with 16 bases between them. The CDR3 nucleotides read TGTGCCAGCTCCTGGTTGGAGGGGGTTCAGTACTTC. Its translation: CASSWLEGVQYF. Full variable domain (missing parts from reference TRBV7-9 and TRBJ2-4): DTGVSQNPRHKITKRGQNVTFRCDPISEHNRLYWYRQTLGQGPEFLTYFQNEAQLEKSRLLSDRFSAERPKGSFSTLEIQRTEQGDSAMYLCASSWLEGVQYFGAGTRLSVL.

This chain links TRBV4-3 with TRBJ2-7; D remains ambiguous. Trimming took 0 bases from V and 0 from J, leaving 9 bases between them. The CDR3 contains 15 residues. Germline assignment: CDR1 LGHNA and CDR2 YSLEER. The CDR3 DNA is TGCGCCAGCAGCCAAGATGGCCAGCCCTCCTACGAGCAGTACTTC. Translated, it gives CASSQDGQPSYEQYF.

This sequence joins TRBV6-5 and TRBJ2-7, with 9 bases matching TRBD2. The V and J ends lost 6 bases and 3 bases, in that order; junction bases with no gene match: 6. The CDR3 has 14 amino acids. CDR1 is MNHEY and CDR2 is SVGAGI in the germline V gene. CDR3 nucleotide sequence: TGTGCCAGCAGCCCAGGACTAGCGAACTACGAGCAGTACTTC. This codes for CASSPGLANYEQYF.

The CDR3 loop is CASSMGLGVYNEQFF. CDR3 DNA sequence: TGTGCCAGTAGTATGGGTCTGGGGGTTTACAATGAGCAGTTCTTC. This sequence joins TRBV19 and TRBJ2-1; D is tentatively TRBD1 or TRBD2 (5 bases each). This CDR3 has 15 amino acids. Germline CDR1 reads LNHDA; CDR2 reads SQIVND (reference sequence). V was cut by 3 bases and J by 4 bases, with 13 bases left in between.

The chain couples TRBV27 to TRBJ1-5, with TRBD1 matching over 7 bases. Germline-derived CDR1 and CDR2 are MNHEY and SMNVEV (reference sequence). The CDR3 runs 15 residues. With 5 bases clipped from V and 1 base from J, the junction kept 5 bases outside the gene matches. This CDR3 reads CASSPWDSSNQPQHF. In DNA form, the CDR3 reads TGTGCCAGCAGTCCCTGGGACAGCAGCAATCAGCCCCAGCATTTT.